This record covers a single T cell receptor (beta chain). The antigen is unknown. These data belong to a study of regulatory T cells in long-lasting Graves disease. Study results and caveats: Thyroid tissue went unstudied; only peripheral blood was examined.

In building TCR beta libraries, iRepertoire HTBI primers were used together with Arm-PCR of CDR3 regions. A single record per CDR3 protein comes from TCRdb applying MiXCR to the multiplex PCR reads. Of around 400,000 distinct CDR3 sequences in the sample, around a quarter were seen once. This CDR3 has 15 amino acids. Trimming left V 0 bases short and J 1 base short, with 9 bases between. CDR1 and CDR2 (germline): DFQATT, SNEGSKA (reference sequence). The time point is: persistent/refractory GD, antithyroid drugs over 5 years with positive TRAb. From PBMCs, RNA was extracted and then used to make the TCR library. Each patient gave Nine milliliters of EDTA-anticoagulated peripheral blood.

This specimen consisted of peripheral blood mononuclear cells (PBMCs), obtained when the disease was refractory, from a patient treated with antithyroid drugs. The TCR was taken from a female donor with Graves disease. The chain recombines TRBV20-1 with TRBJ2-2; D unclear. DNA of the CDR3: TGCAGTGCTAGAGATTTGTCTAAGAACACCGGGGAGCTGTTTTTT. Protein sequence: CSARDLSKNTGELFF.